This T cell receptor (beta chain) was retrieved from a study of siplizumab effects on memory and regulatory T cells (dated by TCRdb to between 2019 and 2020). A note on the overall study: Paired mixed lymphocyte reactions were run with siplizumab at approximately 1 ug/mL and without drug, across eight responder-stimulator pairs. The effect of the anti-CD2 antibody siplizumab on alloreactive T-cell subsets was examined in allogeneic mixed lymphocyte reactions constructed from human PBMCs.

Mixed lymphocyte reaction cells were cocultured at 37°C for about 6 days. Responder PBMCs were labelled with CFSE, stimulator PBMCs were labelled with Violet Dye, and the two were mixed at a 1:1 ratio. Sorted unstimulated T cells and proliferating T cells recovered from mixed lymphocyte reactions were subjected to TCRbeta CDR3 sequencing. Fresh whole blood from approximately 10 HLA-typed healthy donors was used to isolate PBMCs. For TCR sequencing, responder T cells that had proliferated and were CFSE-low were FACS-sorted once the mixed lymphocyte reaction was over. Libraries came from the immunoSEQ multiplex PCR assay. Around 92,000 TCR templates per sample were assayed by the deep sequencing platform. Genomic DNA extracted from sorted T cells was used for TCRbeta CDR3 sequencing. The original methods were these. The R programming language was used for clonal analysis of the TCRbeta CDR3 data. Alloreactive CD4+ and CD8+ clones were identified by comparing unstimulated samples to CFSE-low samples taken after the reaction. Regulatory or non-regulatory origin was assigned to alloreactive CD4+ clones by matching of sequences to sorted unstimulated Treg and non-Treg repertoires. TCRdb obtained this table from immuneACCESS and retained in-frame rearrangements with V and J assigned. These tables miss some clones; where compared with another copy, unresolved V genes account for less than half of the shortfall, and the remainder is unexplained. V, J and clone size derive from that table, while D and trimming were established from the DNA sequence. The sample table holds approximately 5,700 clones, of which about 50% were seen once. Together, the top ten hold more than 80% of the sample.

Here is what the overall study found, with its caveats: About 75-96% of proliferating CD4+ or CD8+ clones could not be given a naive or memory phenotype. In reactions with siplizumab, an average of about 69% of mappable alloreactive CD4+ clones were Treg-derived, compared with 25% to 30% in control reactions. The suppressive function of proliferating Tregs from siplizumab cultures was not functionally confirmed. The cumulative frequency of alloreactive sequences traceable to unstimulated CD4+ memory T cells was significantly reduced by siplizumab. Greater diversity appeared to be present in unstimulated naive T cells than in memory T cells, and a substantial contribution to the alloresponse seemed to be made by naive cells. Because sequences at frequencies below about 10^-5 were poorly captured, only a minor fraction of alloreactive clones could be mapped back to unstimulated subsets.

A note on this clone: Its antigen is unknown. No clone much larger than this one lies a single base away; base qualities are absent.

The sequenced material came from CFSE-low (dividing) CD8+ T cells sorted from an allogeneic mixed lymphocyte reaction. The source is a human donor in good health; the cells came from an allogeneic mixed lymphocyte reaction. Some clones in this sample may be carry-over from other donors' samples.

The DNA sequence is as follows: TGTGCCAGCACCCTTGGTTCGGGCACTGAAGCTTTCTTT. Its product reads: CASTLGSGTEAFF. The chain is encoded by TRBV25-1 joined to TRBJ1-1, with the D gene not confidently named. Cut back by 7 bases and 4 bases, the V and J ends lie 13 bases apart. The cysteine opens and the phenylalanine closes a CDR3 of 13 amino acids. The retained sequence is limited to the CDR3, 39 bases, with the frame set at the first base. Via the germline V gene, CDR1 is MGHDK and CDR2 SYGVNS.